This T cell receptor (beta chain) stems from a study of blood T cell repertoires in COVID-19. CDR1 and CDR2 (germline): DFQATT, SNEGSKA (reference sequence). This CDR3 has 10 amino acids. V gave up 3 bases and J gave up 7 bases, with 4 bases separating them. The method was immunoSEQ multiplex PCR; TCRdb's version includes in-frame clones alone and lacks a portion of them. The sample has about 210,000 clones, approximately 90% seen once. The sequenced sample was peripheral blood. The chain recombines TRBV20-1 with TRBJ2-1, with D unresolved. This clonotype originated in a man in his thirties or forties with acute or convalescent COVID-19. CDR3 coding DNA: TGCAGTGCTAGGGCTAATGAGCAGTTCTTC. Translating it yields CSARANEQFF.